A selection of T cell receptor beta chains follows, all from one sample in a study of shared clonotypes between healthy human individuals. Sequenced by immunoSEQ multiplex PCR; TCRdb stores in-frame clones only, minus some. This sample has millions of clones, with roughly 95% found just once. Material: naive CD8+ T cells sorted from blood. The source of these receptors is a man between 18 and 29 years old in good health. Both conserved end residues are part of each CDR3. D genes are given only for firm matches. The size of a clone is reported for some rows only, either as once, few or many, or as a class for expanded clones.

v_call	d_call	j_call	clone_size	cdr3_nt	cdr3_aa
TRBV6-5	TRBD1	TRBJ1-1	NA	TGTGCCAGCAGTTACCACCACAGGGGAAACACTGAAGCTTTCTTT	CASSYHHRGNTEAFF
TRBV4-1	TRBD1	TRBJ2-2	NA	TGCGCCAGCAGCCATCAGGGGGCTGGGGACACCGGGGAGCTGTTTTTT	CASSHQGAGDTGELFF
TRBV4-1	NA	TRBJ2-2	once	TGCGCCAGCGCCCGGGGCCAGAACACCGGGGAGCTGTTTTTT	CASARGQNTGELFF
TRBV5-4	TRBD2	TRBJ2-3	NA	TGTGCCAGCAGCTTGGCGGGCGGGAGTGCAGATACGCAGTATTTT	CASSLAGGSADTQYF
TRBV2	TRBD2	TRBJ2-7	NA	TGTGCCAGCAGTAAGCCGGGACTAGCGGCCTACGAGCAGTACTTC	CASSKPGLAAYEQYF
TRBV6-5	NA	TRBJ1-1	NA	TGTGCCAGCAGATCCTCAGGGGAGTGGAACACTGAAGCTTTCTTT	CASRSSGEWNTEAFF
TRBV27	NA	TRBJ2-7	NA	TGTGCCAGCAGTTTTGAGGGGCCGCCCTCCTACGAGCAGTACTTC	CASSFEGPPSYEQYF
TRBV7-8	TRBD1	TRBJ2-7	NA	TGTGCCAGCAGCTCCGGGACAGGGGAATCCCAACCCTACGAGCAGTACTTC	CASSSGTGESQPYEQYF
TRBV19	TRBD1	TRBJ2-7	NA	TGTGCCAGTAGGGACTCGGACAGGGGCCACGAGCAGTACTTC	CASRDSDRGHEQYF
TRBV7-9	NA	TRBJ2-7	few	TGTGCCAGCAGCTTACCGACAGCCTACGAGCAGTACTTC	CASSLPTAYEQYF
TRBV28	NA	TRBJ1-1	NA	TGTGCCAGCAGTGAATCCAGGACCCCAGCTTTCTTT	CASSESRTPAFF
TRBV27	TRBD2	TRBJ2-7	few	TGTGCCAGCAGCAGCGGGAGGGCCCTCTACGAGCAGTACTTC	CASSSGRALYEQYF
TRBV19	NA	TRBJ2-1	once	TGTGCCAGTAGTTCCGGTCTCCACAATGAGCAGTTCTTC	CASSSGLHNEQFF
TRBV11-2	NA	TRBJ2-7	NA	TGTGCCAGCAGCTTAGATCAGCACTACGAGCAGTACTTC	CASSLDQHYEQYF
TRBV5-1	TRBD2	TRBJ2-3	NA	TGCGCCAGCAGCTTGGAGGCTAGCGGGAGTTTGAGCACAGATACGCAGTATTTT	CASSLEASGSLSTDTQYF
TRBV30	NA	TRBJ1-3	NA	TGTGCCTGGAGTGTCCAGGGTAGACCTGGAAACACCATATATTTT	CAWSVQGRPGNTIYF
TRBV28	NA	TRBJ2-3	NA	TGTGCCAGCAGTTTATCCCCGGAGACAGATACGCAGTATTTT	CASSLSPETDTQYF
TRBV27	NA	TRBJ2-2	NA	TGTGCCAGCAGTTTGGAACAGAACACCGGGGAGCTGTTTTTT	CASSLEQNTGELFF
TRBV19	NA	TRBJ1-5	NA	TGTGCCAGTAGTATTCTCCCACAGCCCAGCAATCAGCCCCAGCATTTT	CASSILPQPSNQPQHF
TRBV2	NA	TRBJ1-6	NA	TGTGCCAGCACCGACAGTCCCAATTCACCCCTCCACTTT	CASTDSPNSPLHF
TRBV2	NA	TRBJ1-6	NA	TGTGCCAGTGACAAGGGAAATAATTCACCCCTCCACTTT	CASDKGNNSPLHF
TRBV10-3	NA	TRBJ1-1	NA	TGTGCCATCAGAAGGGAAGAGGAAGCTTTCTTT	CAIRREEEAFF
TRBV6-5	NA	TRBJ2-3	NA	TGTGCCAGCAGTTTAATGTACGCAGGCGGGGATACGCAGTATTTT	CASSLMYAGGDTQYF
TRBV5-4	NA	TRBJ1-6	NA	TGTGCCAGCAGCTTGGGGGGGGGCAGTGGTTCACCCCTCCACTTT	CASSLGGGSGSPLHF
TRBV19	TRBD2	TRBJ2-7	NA	TGTGCCAGTACCCTATCGGCTAGCGGGGTGTACGAGCAGTACTTC	CASTLSASGVYEQYF
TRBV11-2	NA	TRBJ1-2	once	TGTGCCAGCAGCTTACCCCCTGGCTACACCTTC	CASSLPPGYTF
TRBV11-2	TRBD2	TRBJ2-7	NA	TGTGCCAGCAGCTCCGGGACTAGCGGGACCAACGAGCAGTACTTC	CASSSGTSGTNEQYF
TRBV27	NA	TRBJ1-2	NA	TGTGCCAGCAGTTCGGGTCTCTATGGCTACACCTTC	CASSSGLYGYTF
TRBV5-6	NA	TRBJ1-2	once	TGTGCCAGCAGCTTACCCCCGGACAGCTATGGCTACACCTTC	CASSLPPDSYGYTF
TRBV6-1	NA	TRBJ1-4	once	TGTGCCAGCAGTGAAGGGCGCCTAGGAAAACTGTTTTTT	CASSEGRLGKLFF
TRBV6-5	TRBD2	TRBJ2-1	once	TGTGCCAGCTCCCTAGCGGGGCTCAATGAGCAGTTCTTC	CASSLAGLNEQFF
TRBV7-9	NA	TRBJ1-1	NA	TGTGCCAGCAGCTTAGCCCAGGGGAAGAACACTGAAGCTTTCTTT	CASSLAQGKNTEAFF
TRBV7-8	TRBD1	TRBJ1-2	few	TGTGCCAGCAGCGCGGGACAGCCAGCCACTGGCTACACCTTC	CASSAGQPATGYTF
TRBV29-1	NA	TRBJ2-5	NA	TGCAGCGTTGACGTCGGGGGGTCAGGGGTTAGGGAGACCCAGTACTTC	CSVDVGGSGVRETQYF
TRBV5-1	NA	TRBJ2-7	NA	TGCGCCAGCGCTAACTCAGGGGTTTTCGACGAGCAGTACTTC	CASANSGVFDEQYF
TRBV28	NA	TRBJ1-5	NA	TGTGCCAGCAGTGGGGGGCCCCAGCATTTT	CASSGGPQHF
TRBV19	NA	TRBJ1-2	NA	TGTGCCAGTAGTCCCTCCGGGGGAAGCTATGGCTACACCTTC	CASSPSGGSYGYTF